This T cell receptor (beta chain) stems from a study of cytomegalovirus exposure and HLA in healthy donors. PCR used 60 Vbeta primers and 13 Jbeta primers. The data were produced by immunoSEQ multiplex PCR, yet TCRdb's version contains in-frame clones alone and is incomplete. The sample records around 140,000 clones, approximately 78% being singletons. Points from the study as a whole: The study dropped some indistinguishable V segments, TRBV6-2 and TRBV6-3 among them.

About this clone: Its target is not known.

Unmatched junction bases numbered 5, after V lost 3 bases and J lost 4 bases. This CDR3 region has 14 residues. Looked up from germline, CDR1 is SGHDT and CDR2 is YYEEEE. Regarding donors, all were healthy bone marrow donors. The chain combines TRBV5-6 with TRBJ2-5; 8 nucleotides line up with TRBD1. This receptor was taken from a female donor in good health and CMV-seronegative. Sequenced sample: PBMCs. CDR3 amino acids: CASSSPTGVETQYF. CDR3 nucleotides: TGTGCCAGCAGCTCACCGACAGGGGTAGAGACCCAGTACTTC. Looking up the rest from reference TRBV5-6 and TRBJ2-5 gives the full variable domain: DAGVTQSPTHLIKTRGQQVTLRCSPKSGHDTVSWYQQALGQGPQFIFQYYEEEERQRGNFPDRFSGHQFPNYSSELNVNALLLGDSALYLCASSSPTGVETQYFGPGTRLLVL.